Sequencing of this T cell receptor (beta chain) was carried out in a study of blood T cell repertoires in COVID-19. Across the whole study: PBMCs, B-cell-depleted T cells, or T cells provided the cDNA or gDNA that made up the material.

The data were produced by immunoSEQ multiplex PCR, yet TCRdb's version contains in-frame clones alone and is incomplete. This sample has about 120,000 clones; 85% to 90% occur once, and the top ten carry 5.5%. Those enrolled in Seattle joined during active infection and were followed longitudinally afterward. Trimming removed 4 bases at V and 6 bases at J, with 17 bases between. Germline lookup yields CDR1 SGHTS and CDR2 YDEGEE. The CDR3 is 15 amino acids. The clonotype originates from a woman aged 55-70 years with COVID-19, enrolled during active disease. The sequencing input was peripheral blood. The chain is built from TRBV5-8 and TRBJ1-5; the D gene is possibly TRBD1 (5 bases). The CDR3 region has the DNA TGTGCCAGCAGCCTGAACCTCCGGAGGGGTCAGCCCCAGCATTTT. This sequence encodes CASSLNLRRGQPQHF. Full variable domain (missing parts from reference TRBV5-8 and TRBJ1-5): EAGVTQSPTHLIKTRGQQATLRCSPISGHTSVYWYQQALGLGLQFLLWYDEGEERNRGNFPPRFSGRQFPNYSSELNVNALELEDSALYLCASSLNLRRGQPQHFGDGTRLSIL.